Below, 13 T cell receptor beta chains from the same sample are listed, as sequenced in a study of human T cells and chemical hapten exposure. Time point: patch test 2, 6 weeks after DPC sensitization. Treatment indicated: therapeutic diphenylcyclopropenone sensitization with weekly scalp DPC. Each CDR3 protein is one row after TCRdb ran MiXCR on the RACE reads. The sample has 110,000 to 150,000 distinct CDR3 sequences, approximately 12% seen once; the top ten hold under 1.5%. The material sequenced was whole blood, taken in connection with sensitization to the hapten diphenylcyclopropenone (DPC). Receptors originate from a woman aged 50 to 60 with alopecia areata. Some clones in this sample may be carry-over from other donors' samples.

In regard to this clonotype: This sequence may be a read error, since a much larger clone differs from it by one base. This sequence joins TRBV13 and TRBJ2-1; 11 positions match TRBD2. This CDR3 has 15 residues. Germline CDR1 and CDR2: PRHDT and FYEKMQ (reference sequence). The CDR3 DNA reads as TGTGCCAGCAGCCCAGTAGCGGGAGGGCCCAATGAGCCGTTCTTC. Translated: CASSPVAGGPNEPFF.

In its sample, this clonotype was seen a few times. The V call is TRBV24-1, the J call TRBJ2-2; perhaps TRBD1 as D (5 bases). Germline loops: CDR1 KGHDR, CDR2 SFDVKD. The CDR3 contains 16 residues. Trimming took 2 bases from V and 0 from J, leaving 9 bases between them. CDR3 nucleotide sequence: TGTGCCACCAGTGATTGGGTGACAGCGAACACCGGGGAGCTGTTTTTT. It translates to CATSDWVTANTGELFF.

In the case of this clonotype: This may stem from a read error, because a much larger clone lies one nucleotide away. This chain connects TRBV3-1 to TRBJ2-1; unclear D gene. The CDR3 loop spans 15 amino acids. V was trimmed by 0 bases and J by 10 bases, leaving 16 bases between them. CDR1 LGHDT and CDR2 YNNKEL come from the germline V gene (reference sequence). The chain's CDR3 is CASSQDPPKTQEQFF. In nucleotides, the CDR3 is TGTGCCAGCAGCCAAGACCCCCCAAAGACGCAGGAGCAGTTCTTC.

V gene TRBV29-1 combines with J gene TRBJ1-2; D uncertain. Germline CDR1 reads SQVTM; CDR2 reads ANQGSEA. The length of the CDR3 is 11 residues. The V end was cut by 8 bases, the J end by 6 bases, with 13 bases between. The CDR3: CSIQGMNGYTF. The CDR3 nucleotides read TGCAGCATCCAAGGCATGAATGGCTACACCTTC.

This clonotype has a handful of counts. The rearrangement uses TRBV7-2 and TRBJ2-2, with unresolved D. Germline V CDR1 and CDR2: SGHTA, FQGNSA. Trimming pared 5 bases from V and 5 bases from J, leaving 9 bases between. The CDR3 loop spans 13 amino acids. CDR3 sequence reads: CASSPQRTGELFF. As DNA, the CDR3 is TGTGCCAGCAGCCCGCAAAGAACCGGGGAGCTGTTTTTT.

The rearrangement joins TRBV19 to TRBJ1-2; D is undetermined. The germline V gene has CDR1 LNHDA and CDR2 SQIVND (reference sequence). Deletions cut 3 bases from V and 6 bases from J, with 8 bases between. The length of the CDR3 is 12 residues. CDR3 region: CASSILRNGYTF. The CDR3 DNA sequence: TGTGCCAGTAGTATCCTACGCAATGGCTACACCTTC.

This clonotype has ten or more counts. J is TRBJ2-1 and V is TRBV3-1, with D unresolved. Deletions cut 5 bases from V and 9 bases from J, with 17 bases between. The CDR3 sequence is 14 residues long. The germline V gene has CDR1 LGHDT and CDR2 YNNKEL (reference sequence). The CDR3 region is CASSVRAAGSEQFF. CDR3 bases: TGTGCCAGCAGCGTCCGGGCCGCAGGAAGTGAGCAGTTCTTC.

The chain uses TRBV7-2 and TRBJ2-5; 7 positions match TRBD1. The CDR3 runs to 13 residues. The germline CDR1 and CDR2 sequences are SGHTA and FQGNSA. J gave up 2 bases and V 7 bases, and 4 bases lay outside the gene matches. CDR3 bases: TGTGCCAGCACCAAGGGACAGCAAGAGACCCAGTACTTC. Its protein is CASTKGQQETQYF.

This clonotype came up many times. V is TRBV11-2 and J is TRBJ2-7; 7 bases agree with TRBD1. Germline V gives CDR1 SGHAT, CDR2 FQNNGV. V trimming: 5 bases; J trimming: 7 bases; junction bases outside the gene matches: 11. The CDR3 has 14 amino acids. CDR3 amino acids: CASSLDRPSGEQYF. The DNA of the CDR3 is TGTGCCAGCAGCCTGGACAGGCCCTCGGGTGAGCAGTACTTC.

This clonotype was counted a few times. The chain uses TRBV11-2 and TRBJ2-7; D might be TRBD1 or TRBD2, each matching 5 bases. V lost 4 bases and J lost 0, with 10 bases in between. CDR1 is SGHAT and CDR2 is FQNNGV in the germline V gene. This CDR3 is built from 14 residues. The CDR3 here is CASSWGPFSYEQYF. The CDR3 DNA reads TGTGCCAGCAGCTGGGGACCCTTCTCCTACGAGCAGTACTTC.

This chain uses TRBV9 with TRBJ1-4; D remains unclear. The germline gives CDR1 SGDLS, CDR2 YYNGEE. The CDR3 loop spans 15 amino acids. With 4 bases removed from V and 3 bases from J, the gap between germline ends came to 13 bases. The CDR3 nucleotides are TGTGCCAGCAGCTCCCAACCCGGGCCTAATGAAAAACTGTTTTTT. Residues: CASSSQPGPNEKLFF. The variable domain in full, with the rest retrieved from reference TRBV9 and TRBJ1-4, is DSGVTQTPKHLITATGQRVTLRCSPRSGDLSVYWYQQSLDQGLQFLIQYYNGEERAKGNILERFSAQQFPDLHSELNLSSLELGDSALYFCASSSQPGPNEKLFFGSGTQLSVL.

This clonotype has ten or more counts. J is TRBJ2-1 and V is TRBV19, with 9 bases lining up with TRBD2. Trimming took 5 bases from V and 8 from J; bases not matched to a gene: 10. Germline values: CDR1 LNHDA, CDR2 SQIVND (reference sequence). CDR3 length: 15 residues. CDR3 amino acids: CASSVLGTSSHEQFF. DNA for the CDR3: TGTGCCAGTAGTGTTCTGGGGACTAGCTCCCATGAGCAGTTCTTC.

This clonotype occurred a few times. The chain combines TRBV5-5 with TRBJ1-4, with 10 bases aligning to TRBD1. Germline-derived CDR1 and CDR2 are SGHKS and YYEKEE (reference sequence). There are 16 residues in the CDR3. The V segment lost 4 bases and the J segment 5 bases; nucleotides outside the gene matches: 8. The CDR3 DNA is TGTGCCAGCAGCCTTCTACCGGGACAGGGGAATGAAAAACTGTTTTTT. The encoded protein is CASSLLPGQGNEKLFF.